These T cell receptor beta chains were read from a single sample in a study of cytomegalovirus exposure and HLA in healthy donors. Generated by immunoSEQ multiplex PCR, the TCRdb table keeps only in-frame clones and is missing some. The sample lists 90,000 to 130,000 clones, around 82% occurring once. The sequencing sample was made of PBMCs. Every receptor here comes from a woman between 18 and 30 years old in good health and CMV-seronegative. Each CDR3 is given with its conserved first and last residue. D genes are given only for firm matches. For some rows the clone size is stated as once, few or many, or as a class when expanded; others skip it.

TRBV6-5	.	TRBJ1-2	.	CASSYSSREGGYTF	TGTGCCAGCAGTTACTCGAGCAGGGAGGGTGGCTACACCTTC
TRBV27	.	TRBJ2-1	.	CASSLPVEGNSYNEQFF	TGTGCCAGCAGTCTCCCCGTGGAGGGAAACTCCTACAATGAGCAGTTCTTC
TRBV13	.	TRBJ2-1	TRBD2	CASSFLAGGQVNEQFF	TGTGCCAGCAGCTTCCTAGCGGGGGGGCAGGTGAATGAGCAGTTCTTC
TRBV27	.	TRBJ2-3	TRBD2	CASSLSGLAGPDTQYF	TGTGCCAGCAGTTTATCGGGACTAGCGGGGCCAGATACGCAGTATTTT
TRBV28	once	TRBJ2-7	TRBD2	CASSRRRSGGTPYEQYF	TGTGCCAGCAGCCGAAGACGGAGCGGGGGGACACCATACGAGCAGTACTTC
TRBV15	.	TRBJ1-5	TRBD1	CATSSRQGGQPQHF	TGTGCCACCAGCAGCCGACAGGGAGGTCAGCCCCAGCATTTT
TRBV18	.	TRBJ1-3	.	CASSPRTAFSGNTIYF	TGTGCCAGCTCACCGAGGACAGCCTTCTCTGGAAACACCATATATTTT
TRBV27	.	TRBJ1-3	TRBD1	CASSPQGALGNTIYF	TGTGCCAGCTCCCCCCAGGGGGCGCTTGGAAACACCATATATTTT
TRBV19	.	TRBJ2-1	.	CASGRYSYNEQFF	TGTGCCAGTGGCAGGTACTCCTACAATGAGCAGTTCTTC
TRBV9	.	TRBJ2-1	TRBD2	CASSVGTSGYNEQFF	TGTGCCAGCAGCGTAGGAACTAGCGGTTACAATGAGCAGTTCTTC
TRBV5-6	.	TRBJ1-2	TRBD1	CASSPNRRQGMDYGYTF	TGTGCCAGCAGCCCAAACCGAAGACAGGGCATGGACTATGGCTACACCTTC
TRBV15	.	TRBJ1-2	.	CATRLKGREFYGYTF	TGTGCCACCCGCCTGAAAGGACGGGAATTCTATGGCTACACCTTC
TRBV29-1	.	TRBJ1-2	TRBD1	CSVVTGVQLQGYTF	TGCAGCGTTGTGACAGGGGTCCAGCTCCAAGGCTACACCTTC
TRBV6-1	.	TRBJ2-1	TRBD1	CASSGGQGGEQFF	TGTGCCAGCAGTGGGGGACAGGGGGGCGAGCAGTTCTTC
TRBV5-1	.	TRBJ2-2	.	CASSWGQNTGELFF	TGCGCCAGCAGCTGGGGACAGAACACCGGGGAGCTGTTTTTT
TRBV2	.	TRBJ2-1	.	CASSVLSYNEQFF	TGTGCCAGCAGCGTCCTCTCCTACAATGAGCAGTTCTTC
TRBV6-5	.	TRBJ2-1	.	CASSALNRGEQFF	TGTGCCAGCAGTGCGCTGAACCGGGGGGAGCAGTTCTTC
TRBV29-1	once	TRBJ1-1	.	CSVEDGVVTEAFF	TGCAGCGTTGAAGACGGGGTCGTCACTGAAGCTTTCTTT
TRBV5-1	.	TRBJ2-7	.	CASSPSVGVSEQYF	TGCGCCAGCAGCCCCTCGGTCGGGGTGAGCGAGCAGTACTTC
TRBV12-5	.	TRBJ2-1	.	CASGFGFNEQFF	TGTGCTAGTGGTTTCGGGTTCAATGAGCAGTTCTTC
TRBV27	.	TRBJ1-4	.	CASSWRGGEKLFF	TGTGCCAGCAGTTGGAGGGGTGGTGAAAAACTGTTTTTT
TRBV12-5	.	TRBJ1-2	.	CASGLSPGLGYTF	TGTGCTAGTGGTTTGTCTCCGGGTCTTGGCTACACCTTC
TRBV27	.	TRBJ2-2	TRBD1	CASSLQGVSAGELFF	TGTGCCAGCAGTCTACAGGGGGTTTCCGCCGGGGAGCTGTTTTTT
TRBV28	.	TRBJ1-1	.	CASGTTGTEAFF	TGTGCCAGTGGGACAACGGGGACTGAAGCTTTCTTT
TRBV9	.	TRBJ1-1	.	CASSLSPGNTEAFF	TGTGCCAGCAGTCTCTCCCCCGGTAACACTGAAGCTTTCTTT
TRBV5-1	.	TRBJ2-7	TRBD2	CASSLGSAGGPTYEQYF	TGCGCCAGCAGCTTGGGATCGGCGGGGGGGCCGACCTACGAGCAGTACTTC
TRBV5-1	few	TRBJ1-4	.	CASRLGAFNEKLFF	TGCGCCAGCAGGCTAGGGGCTTTTAATGAAAAACTGTTTTTT
TRBV13	.	TRBJ2-7	.	CASSLRGSPYEQYF	TGTGCCAGCAGCTTAAGGGGGTCCCCCTACGAGCAGTACTTC
TRBV6-5	.	TRBJ1-6	.	CASSSVADNSPLHF	TGTGCCAGCAGTTCCGTTGCAGATAATTCACCCCTCCACTTT
TRBV14	.	TRBJ2-1	.	CASSSRGLPYNEQFF	TGTGCCAGCAGCTCCAGGGGCCTCCCCTACAATGAGCAGTTCTTC
TRBV7-6	.	TRBJ1-1	TRBD1	CASSAGQGLAAEAFF	TGTGCCAGCAGCGCCGGACAGGGGTTGGCCGCTGAAGCTTTCTTT
TRBV7-9	.	TRBJ2-7	TRBD1	CASSPRDSSYEQYF	TGTGCCAGCAGCCCCCGGGACAGCTCCTACGAGCAGTACTTC
TRBV12-5	.	TRBJ2-7	.	CASGLGPPRDEQYF	TGTGCTAGTGGTTTGGGCCCGCCCAGGGACGAGCAGTACTTC
TRBV7-9	.	TRBJ1-1	.	CASSPRDTGRSTEAFF	TGTGCCAGCAGCCCCAGGGATACAGGAAGAAGCACTGAAGCTTTCTTT
TRBV25-1	once	TRBJ1-1	.	CASSEKDRGSIF	TGTGCCAGCAGTGAAAAAGACAGAGGATCTATCTTT
TRBV10-3	.	TRBJ1-2	.	CAISEPRDYGYTF	TGTGCCATCAGTGAGCCCCGGGACTATGGCTACACCTTC
TRBV19	once	TRBJ1-1	TRBD1	CASSPRDRGGSEAFF	TGTGCCAGTAGTCCCAGGGACAGGGGTGGGTCTGAAGCTTTCTTT
TRBV13	once	TRBJ2-3	.	CASSLSQRPLPAQYF	TGTGCCAGCAGCTTAAGTCAGCGACCCCTGCCTGCGCAGTATTTT
TRBV18	.	TRBJ1-4	TRBD1	CASSSWTGGSEELFF	TGTGCCAGCTCATCGTGGACAGGGGGCAGCGAGGAACTGTTTTTT
TRBV13	.	TRBJ2-7	TRBD2	CASSFHSGGPYYEQYF	TGTGCCAGCAGTTTCCATAGCGGGGGCCCCTACTACGAGCAGTACTTC
TRBV5-4	.	TRBJ1-1	.	CASRELVWTDSMNTEAFF	TGTGCCAGCAGAGAGCTTGTTTGGACAGACTCTATGAACACTGAAGCTTTCTTT
TRBV27	.	TRBJ1-1	.	CASRDPWGQFTEAFF	TGTGCCAGCAGGGACCCCTGGGGGCAGTTCACTGAAGCTTTCTTT
TRBV9	.	TRBJ2-1	TRBD2	CASSPNPSGGPEQFF	TGTGCCAGCAGCCCCAATCCTAGCGGGGGGCCTGAGCAGTTCTTC
TRBV11-2	.	TRBJ1-6	TRBD1	CASSSGTGAPNSPLHF	TGTGCCAGCAGCTCCGGGACAGGGGCACCCAATTCACCCCTCCACTTT
TRBV19	.	TRBJ1-3	.	CASSISSSGNTIYF	TGTGCCAGTAGTATATCCAGCTCTGGAAACACCATATATTTT
TRBV4-1	.	TRBJ1-1	.	CARFRDEGATEAFF	TGCGCCAGATTCAGGGATGAAGGAGCCACTGAAGCTTTCTTT
TRBV6-1	.	TRBJ2-7	TRBD1	CASNTGDSSYEQYF	TGTGCCAGTAATACCGGGGACAGCTCCTACGAGCAGTACTTC
TRBV30	.	TRBJ1-4	.	CAWTGGEKLFF	TGTGCCTGGACAGGAGGTGAAAAACTGTTTTTT
TRBV13	.	TRBJ1-1	.	CASSLGGVNTEAFF	TGTGCCAGCAGCTTAGGAGGGGTGAACACTGAAGCTTTCTTT
TRBV7-6	.	TRBJ2-1	TRBD2	CASSLAGLAGGHNEQFF	TGTGCCAGCAGCTTAGCCGGACTAGCGGGGGGACACAATGAGCAGTTCTTC
TRBV27	.	TRBJ1-2	TRBD1	CASSSADREYGYTF	TGTGCCAGCAGTTCCGCGGACAGGGAGTATGGCTACACCTTC